This is a list of T cell receptor beta chains from one sample in a study of CD8 T cells in ankylosing spondylitis. One entry per CDR3 protein results from TCRdb running MiXCR on the 5' RACE reads. This sample has 150,000 to 200,000 distinct CDR3 sequences, with about 13% found just once. The specimen sequenced was blood, either unsorted or a sorted T cell fraction (not recorded which). These receptor sequences come from a male donor with ankylosing spondylitis or in good health (not recorded which). Each CDR3 is given with its conserved first and last residue. The D gene is left open where the match is weak. Clone size is stated in some rows and not others, as once, few, many or a class when expanded.

TRBJ1-2	.	TRBV14	.	TGTGCCAGCAGCCAAGAACCCCACGACCCAGACGGCTACACCTTC	CASSQEPHDPDGYTF
TRBJ2-2	.	TRBV12-3/TRBV12-4	.	TGTGCCAGCAGTCCGAATCCGGGGACCGGGGAGCTGTTTTTT	CASSPNPGTGELFF
TRBJ1-1	.	TRBV20-1	few	TGCAGTGCTAGTAAAGGGTTGGCCACTGAAGCTTTCTTT	CSASKGLATEAFF
TRBJ1-2	.	TRBV5-1	.	TGCGCCAGCAGCTTGGCGGTTGACTATGGCTACACCTTC	CASSLAVDYGYTF
TRBJ2-7	TRBD1	TRBV20-1	many	TGCAGTGCCACGACAGGGAGCGAGCAGTACTTC	CSATTGSEQYF
TRBJ2-3	TRBD2	TRBV12-3/TRBV12-4	many	TGTGCCAGCAGTTTGACTAGCGGGGCAGCTACGCAGTATTTT	CASSLTSGAATQYF
TRBJ2-1	TRBD2	TRBV10-2	few	TGCGCCACCACGGCGACTAGCGCCGGTTTAGGACTCAATGAGCAGTTCTTC	CATTATSAGLGLNEQFF
TRBJ2-5	TRBD1	TRBV10-2	few	TGCGCCAGCAGCGAGGGGGCAGGGTACCAAGAGACCCAGTACTTC	CASSEGAGYQETQYF
TRBJ2-7	.	TRBV6-2/TRBV6-3	few	TGTGCCAGCAGTTACGGGCTCACAACCTACGAGCAGTACTTC	CASSYGLTTYEQYF
TRBJ2-1	.	TRBV6-1	.	TGTGCCAGCAGGAGTGAAACGGAGACCTACAATGAGCAGTTCTTC	CASRSETETYNEQFF
TRBJ2-2	.	TRBV24-1	.	TGTGCCACCAGTCCAGGAGGGGTAGGGGAGCTGTTTTTT	CATSPGGVGELFF
TRBJ2-1	TRBD2	TRBV11-3	.	TGTGCCAGCAGCTTAGAGGGGACTAGCAATGAGCAGTTCTTC	CASSLEGTSNEQFF
TRBJ1-1	TRBD1	TRBV7-9	.	TGTGCCAGTAAGGGACAGGGAATGAACACTGAAGCTTTCTTT	CASKGQGMNTEAFF
TRBJ2-1	TRBD1	TRBV2	few	TGTGCCAGCAAGGGGCCCGGGACAGGGGCCTACAATGAGCAGTTCTTC	CASKGPGTGAYNEQFF
TRBJ1-4	.	TRBV18	few	TGTGCCAGCTCACCTGATGAAAAACTGTTTTTT	CASSPDEKLFF
TRBJ2-1	TRBD2	TRBV6-5	few	TGTGCCAGCAGTACTAGCGGGGGGGCCGGCAATGAGCAGTTCTTC	CASSTSGGAGNEQFF
TRBJ2-4	TRBD1	TRBV11-2	.	TGTGCCAGCAGCTTCGGGACAGCAAACATTCAGTACTTC	CASSFGTANIQYF
TRBJ1-2	TRBD1	TRBV5-1	few	TGCGCCAGCAGCGCCGCGACAGGGAACTATGGCTACACCTTC	CASSAATGNYGYTF
TRBJ1-1	.	TRBV5-1	many	TGCGCCAGCAGCTTGGATGCGGGGCAGGAAGCTTTCTTT	CASSLDAGQEAFF
TRBJ1-2	.	TRBV19	.	TGTGCCAGTCGGTGGACGGGGGGTAACTATGGCTACACCTTC	CASRWTGGNYGYTF
TRBJ2-7	.	TRBV28	.	TGTGCCAGCAGTTTATTCCGTCAGGGAAGGGGGTCCTACGAGCAGTACTTC	CASSLFRQGRGSYEQYF
TRBJ1-4	.	TRBV3-1	few	TGTGCCAGCAGCCAGGTCGGATGGGGTGAAAAACTGTTTTTT	CASSQVGWGEKLFF
TRBJ2-2	.	TRBV30	.	TGTGCCTGGAGCGGCTACACCGGGGAGCTGTTTTTT	CAWSGYTGELFF
TRBJ2-1	TRBD2	TRBV6-1	few	TGTGCCAGCAGTGACGGGACTAGGGGCAATGAGCAGTTCTTC	CASSDGTRGNEQFF
TRBJ1-1	.	TRBV7-9	.	TGTGCCAGCAGCCACCCCCAGGGGATGAACACTGAAGCTTTCTTT	CASSHPQGMNTEAFF
TRBJ2-7	.	TRBV2	few	TGTGCCAGCAAAAGTGGGGACTACGAGCAGTACTTC	CASKSGDYEQYF
TRBJ2-3	.	TRBV20-1	.	TGCAGTGCCCCTGCAGATACGCAGTATTTT	CSAPADTQYF
TRBJ2-1	TRBD2	TRBV19	.	TGTGCCAGTAGTGCATCTATAGCGGGAGAGGTGAACAATGAGCAGTTCTTC	CASSASIAGEVNNEQFF
TRBJ2-3	TRBD1	TRBV4-1	many	TGCGCCAGCAGTCTTAATCGACAGGGCTTTATGGGGGATACGCAGTATTTT	CASSLNRQGFMGDTQYF
TRBJ2-3	.	TRBV7-9	.	TGTGCCAGCAGCTTCGGGATGGTGGGACTTCCCACAGATACGCAGTATTTT	CASSFGMVGLPTDTQYF
TRBJ2-1	.	TRBV27	.	TGTGCCAGCAGTTTAATCTTTGCGACTGGAAGGGGTGAGCAGTTCTTC	CASSLIFATGRGEQFF
TRBJ2-2	TRBD2	TRBV4-1	.	TGCGCCAGCAGCCAAGATGGTACTAGCGGGGCGAGCGGGGAGCTGTTTTTT	CASSQDGTSGASGELFF
TRBJ1-1	.	TRBV7-9	few	TGTGCCAGCAGCTTAATAGTGAACACTGAAGCTTTCTTT	CASSLIVNTEAFF
TRBJ1-1	TRBD1	TRBV7-9	.	TGTGCCAGCAGCTTCGGACAGGGGAAGAGGGACACTGAAGCTTTCTTT	CASSFGQGKRDTEAFF
TRBJ2-5	.	TRBV12-3/TRBV12-4	.	TGTGCCAGCAGTTCAGAACCGGGACCCACATGGTACCAAGAGACCCAGTACTTC	CASSSEPGPTWYQETQYF
TRBJ2-1	.	TRBV20-1	few	TGCAGTGCTAGAGACCCCCACGACCGATGGATGGATGAGCAGTTCTTC	CSARDPHDRWMDEQFF
TRBJ2-3	.	TRBV12-3/TRBV12-4	few	TGTGCCAGCACCGTTCATAGCACAGATACGCAGTATTTT	CASTVHSTDTQYF
TRBJ1-4	.	TRBV10-3	few	TGTGCCATCAGCGAGGACAGAACTAATGAAAAACTGTTTTTT	CAISEDRTNEKLFF
TRBJ2-7	TRBD1	TRBV4-1	few	TGCGCCAGCAGCCGCCATTTCCGGGACAGCTCCTACGAGCAGTACTTC	CASSRHFRDSSYEQYF
TRBJ1-1	.	TRBV29-1	.	TGCAGCGCCGGGGAGGATATGAACACTGAAGCTTTCTTT	CSAGEDMNTEAFF
TRBJ1-2	.	TRBV6-1	few	TGTGCCAGCAGACTACGGAAGGGGAAGGGCTATGGCTACACCTTC	CASRLRKGKGYGYTF
TRBJ2-3	.	TRBV20-1	few	TGCAGTGCCCGGAGCGGGAGCACAGATACGCAGTATTTT	CSARSGSTDTQYF
TRBJ2-6	TRBD1	TRBV15	few	TGTGCCACCAGCAGAGGGGCGATGGGACAGGGACCCCAGGCCAACGTCCTGACTTTC	CATSRGAMGQGPQANVLTF
TRBJ2-5	.	TRBV5-1	.	TGCGCCAGCAGCCCGATACAGGGAGTCCAAGAGACCCAGTACTTC	CASSPIQGVQETQYF
TRBJ2-2	.	TRBV11-3	few	TGTGCCAGCAGCATGACAGGGGCGGGAGCCGGGGAGCTGTTTTTT	CASSMTGAGAGELFF
TRBJ2-1	TRBD2	TRBV4-1	.	TGCGCCAGCAGCCAAGGGACGGGAGGTACCTACAATGAGCAGATCTTC	CASSQGTGGTYNEQIF
TRBJ2-7	.	TRBV7-9	few	TGTGCCAGCACCCCGGGGGGCAACTACGAGCAGTACTTC	CASTPGGNYEQYF
TRBJ2-1	.	TRBV12-3/TRBV12-4	.	TGTGCCAGCAGTTTCCTCGGTTCCAATGAGCAGTTCTTC	CASSFLGSNEQFF
TRBJ2-1	.	TRBV15	.	TGTGCCACCAGCACAGCGGATTACAATGAGCAGTTCTTC	CATSTADYNEQFF
TRBJ1-2	.	TRBV15	many	TGTGCCACCAGCGTCGCAGAAACCTCTAACTATGGCTACACCTTC	CATSVAETSNYGYTF
TRBJ2-2	.	TRBV2	few	TGTGCCAGCAGTGACCGGGAGGGGGCGCTCGGCGGGGAGCTGTTTTTT	CASSDREGALGGELFF